This passage covers 5 T cell receptor beta chains from one sample sequenced in a study of identifying expanded T cells in peripheral blood. This table comes from immunoSEQ multiplex PCR, and its TCRdb copy is limited to in-frame clones, with some not included. The top ten clones hold roughly 20% of a sample with about 85,000 clones, more than 75% of them seen once. Sequenced sample: blood. The receptors derive from a person aged 18 to 70 in good health.

The chain carries TRBV2 and TRBJ1-1; 9 bases line up with TRBD1. The CDR3 spans 14 residues. Unmatched junction bases numbered 8, after V lost 9 bases and J lost 3 bases. Germline assignment: CDR1 SNHLY and CDR2 FYNNEI. CDR3 protein: CARHRDREYTEAFF. In nucleotides, the CDR3 is TGTGCCAGACACCGGGACAGGGAGTACACTGAAGCTTTCTTT.

V usage is TRBV14 and J usage is TRBJ1-4; D perhaps matches TRBD1 (5 bases). Germline-derived CDR1 and CDR2 are SGHDN and FVKESK. V was cut by 0 bases and J by 2 bases, with 13 bases left in between. This CDR3 has 17 amino acids. The CDR3 sequence is CASSQEGYWGTNEKLFF. CDR3 DNA: TGTGCCAGCAGCCAAGAGGGCTATTGGGGGACTAATGAAAAACTGTTTTTT. Complete variable domain (other parts from reference TRBV14 and TRBJ1-4): EAGVTQFPSHSVIEKGQTVTLRCDPISGHDNLYWYRRVMGKEIKFLLHFVKESKQDESGMPNNRFLAERTGGTYSTLKVQPAELEDSGVYFCASSQEGYWGTNEKLFFGSGTQLSVL.

This sequence joins TRBV6-1 and TRBJ2-7, with 8 nucleotides matching TRBD2. V lost 4 bases and J lost 2; bases outside the gene matches: 7. The CDR3 extends over 15 amino acids. Looked up from germline, CDR1 is MNHNS and CDR2 is SASEGT. The chain's CDR3 is CASSASTGGTYEQYF. CDR3 sequence (DNA): TGTGCCAGCAGTGCATCTACGGGGGGGACCTACGAGCAGTACTTC.

This chain connects TRBV7-2 to TRBJ2-5; D might be TRBD2 (6 bases). V lost 2 bases, J lost 3 bases, and 13 bases lay in between. CDR3 length: 15 residues. Germline V gives CDR1 SGHTA, CDR2 FQGNSA. CDR3 loop: CASSLRRGTEETQYF. The CDR3 region has the DNA TGTGCCAGCAGCTTAAGACGGGGGACGGAAGAGACCCAGTACTTC.

The chain carries TRBV4-1 and TRBJ2-3; 9 bases agree with TRBD2. Germline loops: CDR1 MGHRA, CDR2 YSYEKL. This CDR3 contains 16 residues. V shed 1 base, J shed 4 bases, and the junction held 6 bases outside the gene matches. This CDR3 is CASSQAQRGASDTQYF. The CDR3 region has the DNA TGCGCCAGCAGCCAAGCACAGCGGGGGGCGTCAGATACGCAGTATTTT.